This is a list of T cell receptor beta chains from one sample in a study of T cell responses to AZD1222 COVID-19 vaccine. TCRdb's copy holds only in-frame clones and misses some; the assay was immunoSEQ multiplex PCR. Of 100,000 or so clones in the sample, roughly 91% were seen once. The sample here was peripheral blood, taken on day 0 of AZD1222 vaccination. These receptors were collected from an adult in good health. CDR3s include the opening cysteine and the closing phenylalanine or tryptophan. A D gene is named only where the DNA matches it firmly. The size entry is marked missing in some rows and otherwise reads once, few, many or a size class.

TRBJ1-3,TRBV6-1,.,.,CASSEVMRGNTIYF,TGTGCCAGCAGTGAAGTGATGAGGGGGAACACCATATATTTT
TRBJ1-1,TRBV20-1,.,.,CSASKSVKGTEAFF,TGCAGTGCTAGTAAGTCGGTTAAGGGCACTGAAGCTTTCTTT
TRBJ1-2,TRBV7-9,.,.,CASSLADGNYGYTF,TGTGCCAGCAGCTTAGCGGATGGTAACTATGGCTACACCTTC
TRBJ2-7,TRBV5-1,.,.,CASSSGDESYEQYF,TGCGCCAGCAGCTCTGGAGACGAGAGCTACGAGCAGTACTTC
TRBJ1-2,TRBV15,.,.,CATSRSPQGTDYGYTF,TGTGCCACCAGCAGAAGCCCCCAGGGGACGGACTATGGCTACACCTTC
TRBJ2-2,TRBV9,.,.,CASSSQPAGGELFF,TGTGCCAGCAGCTCACAGCCTGCGGGCGGGGAGCTGTTTTTT
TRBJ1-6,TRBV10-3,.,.,CAISESGAANSPLHF,TGTGCCATCAGTGAGTCTGGAGCAGCTAATTCACCCCTCCACTTT
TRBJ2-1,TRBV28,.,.,CASSPAGTYNEQFF,TGTGCCAGCAGTCCAGCCGGGACTTACAATGAGCAGTTCTTC
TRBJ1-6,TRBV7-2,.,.,CASSLKMESPLHF,TGTGCCAGCAGCTTAAAAATGGAGTCACCCCTCCACTTT
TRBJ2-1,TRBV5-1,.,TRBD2,CASSQHHTQGAGRYNEQFF,TGCGCCAGCAGCCAACACCACACCCAGGGAGCGGGGCGGTACAATGAGCAGTTCTTC
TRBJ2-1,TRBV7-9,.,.,CASSPGGLVYEQFF,TGTGCCAGCAGCCCCGGTGGATTGGTCTATGAGCAGTTCTTC
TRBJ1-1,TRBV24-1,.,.,CATSVGVGNTEAFF,TGTGCCACCAGTGTGGGAGTGGGGAACACTGAAGCTTTCTTT
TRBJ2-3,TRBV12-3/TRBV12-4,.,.,CASSLRGTQYF,TGTGCCAGCAGTTTAAGGGGTACGCAGTATTTT
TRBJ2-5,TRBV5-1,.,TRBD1,CASSLRGTGEETQYF,TGCGCCAGCAGCTTGAGGGGGACAGGGGAAGAGACCCAGTACTTC
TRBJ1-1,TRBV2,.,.,CASSVRGNTEAFF,TGTGCCAGCAGTGTAAGGGGGAACACTGAAGCTTTCTTT
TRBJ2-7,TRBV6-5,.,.,CASKKTQGGYEQYF,TGTGCCAGCAAAAAAACCCAGGGCGGTTACGAGCAGTACTTC
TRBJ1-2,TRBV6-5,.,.,CASRVQQGYGYTF,TGTGCCAGCAGGGTTCAACAGGGCTATGGCTACACCTTC
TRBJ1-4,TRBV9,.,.,CASSPTGGKLFF,TGTGCCAGCAGCCCCACGGGAGGAAAACTGTTTTTT
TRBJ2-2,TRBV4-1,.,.,CASSQGGVGAGTGELFF,TGCGCCAGCAGCCAAGGCGGAGTGGGGGCGGGCACCGGGGAGCTGTTTTTT
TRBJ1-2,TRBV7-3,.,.,CASSSGSGWGYTF,TGTGCCAGCAGTTCTGGGTCCGGCTGGGGCTACACCTTC
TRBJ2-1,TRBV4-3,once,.,CASSQSSNEQFF,TGCGCCAGCAGCCAGTCGAGCAATGAGCAGTTCTTC
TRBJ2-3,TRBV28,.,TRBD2,CASSSPTSGRSSTQYF,TGTGCCAGCAGTTCCCCGACTAGCGGGAGGTCTAGTACGCAGTATTTT
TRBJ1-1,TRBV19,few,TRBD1,CASSTSGGLMNTEAFF,TGTGCCAGTAGTACCTCAGGGGGGCTTATGAACACTGAAGCTTTCTTT
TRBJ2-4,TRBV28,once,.,CASSQMTRGAKNIQYF,TGTGCCAGCAGTCAGATGACGAGGGGAGCCAAAAACATTCAGTACTTC
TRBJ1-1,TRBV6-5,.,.,CASAPTTNLNTEAFF,TGTGCCAGCGCACCGACGACCAATCTGAACACTGAAGCTTTCTTT
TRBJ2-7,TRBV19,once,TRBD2,CASRKREGRYEQYF,TGTGCCAGTCGAAAGCGGGAGGGCCGATACGAGCAGTACTTC
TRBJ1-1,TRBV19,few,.,CACAGQGPYTEAFF,TGTGCCTGTGCGGGGCAGGGCCCTTACACTGAAGCTTTCTTT
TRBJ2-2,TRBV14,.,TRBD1,CASSRISGGQRAGELFF,TGTGCCAGCAGCCGGATCTCAGGGGGACAACGCGCCGGGGAGCTGTTTTTT
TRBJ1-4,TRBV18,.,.,CASSPAAGRGEKLFF,TGTGCCAGCTCACCCGCGGCGGGGAGAGGTGAAAAACTGTTTTTT
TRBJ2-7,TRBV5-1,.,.,CASSFSPYRDSYEQYF,TGCGCCAGCAGCTTCTCCCCGTACAGGGACTCCTACGAGCAGTACTTC
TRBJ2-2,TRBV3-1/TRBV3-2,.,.,CASSQEDSNTGELFF,TGTGCCAGCAGCCAGGAGGATTCGAACACCGGGGAGCTGTTTTTT
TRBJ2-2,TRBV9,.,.,CASSVGLTGELFF,TGTGCCAGCAGCGTTGGACTTACCGGGGAGCTGTTTTTT
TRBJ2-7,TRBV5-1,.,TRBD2,CASSPFAGVGYEQYF,TGCGCCAGCAGCCCCTTTGCGGGAGTGGGCTACGAGCAGTACTTC
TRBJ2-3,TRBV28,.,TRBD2,CASSLEGTSGRRSPDTQYF,TGTGCCAGCAGTTTAGAGGGTACTAGCGGGAGAAGGAGCCCAGATACGCAGTATTTT
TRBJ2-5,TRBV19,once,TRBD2,CASRTIAGGRETQYF,TGTGCCAGTAGGACTATTGCGGGAGGGCGAGAGACCCAGTACTTC
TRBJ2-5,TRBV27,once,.,CASSLNAGPTNQETQYF,TGTGCCAGCAGTTTAAATGCAGGCCCCACCAACCAAGAGACCCAGTACTTC
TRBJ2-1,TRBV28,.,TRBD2,CASRPGTGGLAGGYNEQFF,TGTGCCAGCAGACCCGGGACAGGGGGACTAGCGGGAGGATACAATGAGCAGTTCTTC
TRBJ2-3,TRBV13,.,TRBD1,CASSLGGTGGEDTQYF,TGTGCCAGCAGCTTAGGCGGGACAGGGGGGGAGGATACGCAGTATTTT
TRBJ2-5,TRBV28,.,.,CASSPDTEIGTQYF,TGTGCCAGCAGTCCCGACACAGAGATTGGGACCCAGTACTTC
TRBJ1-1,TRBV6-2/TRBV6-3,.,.,CASSSQGLNTEAFF,TGTGCCAGCAGCTCGCAGGGACTGAACACTGAAGCTTTCTTT